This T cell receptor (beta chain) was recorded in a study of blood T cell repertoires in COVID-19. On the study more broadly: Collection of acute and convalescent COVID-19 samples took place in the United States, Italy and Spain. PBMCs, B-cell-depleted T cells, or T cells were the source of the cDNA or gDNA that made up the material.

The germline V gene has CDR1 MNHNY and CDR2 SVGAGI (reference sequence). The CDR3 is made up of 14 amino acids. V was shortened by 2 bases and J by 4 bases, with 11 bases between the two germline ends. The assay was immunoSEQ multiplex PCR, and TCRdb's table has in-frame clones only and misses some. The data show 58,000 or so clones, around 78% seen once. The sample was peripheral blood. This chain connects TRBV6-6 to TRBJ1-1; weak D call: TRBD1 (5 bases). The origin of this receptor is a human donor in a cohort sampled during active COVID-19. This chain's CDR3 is CASSYVGPGTEAFF. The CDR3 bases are TGTGCCAGCAGTTACGTGGGGCCCGGCACTGAAGCTTTCTTT.